The rows below give T cell receptor beta chains drawn from one sample of a study of vaccination effects on CD4 cells after COVID-19. TCRdb keeps only in-frame clones here, not all; method: immunoSEQ multiplex PCR. The sample includes roughly 30,000 clones, about 69% of them seen just once. These receptors have no known antigen. Sequenced here: CD4+ T cells from PBMCs cultured with HCoV-NL63 spike peptides, sampled after COVID-19 vaccination. These receptors all come from a human donor who received a COVID-19 vaccine. The CDR3 runs from the conserved cysteine through the conserved F or W. The D gene is left open where the match is weak. Rows give clone size only sometimes, using once, few, many, or a class for an expanded clone.

TRBD2 TRBJ2-1 once TRBV6-4 CASSDSAGGSHEQFF TGTGCCAGCAGTGACTCGGCGGGAGGAAGCCATGAGCAGTTCTTC
. TRBJ1-1 few TRBV6-5 CASKSRAEAFF TGTGCCAGCAAATCGCGGGCTGAAGCTTTCTTT
. TRBJ1-1 . TRBV27 CASKLDREAFF TGTGCCAGCAAACTAGACAGGGAAGCTTTCTTT
TRBD2 TRBJ2-5 . TRBV14 CASSLGARGETQYF TGTGCCAGCAGCCTAGGGGCGCGGGGGGAGACCCAGTACTTC
TRBD1 TRBJ1-2 . TRBV5-8 CASSLGGQGIYGYTF TGTGCCAGCAGCTTGGGGGGACAGGGCATCTATGGCTACACCTTC
. TRBJ1-1 . TRBV7-2 CASSLEYSRGRSFF TGTGCCAGCAGCTTAGAATACTCACGGGGGCGATCTTTCTTT
TRBD2 TRBJ2-7 few TRBV5-1 CASSAGDPYEQYF TGCGCCAGCAGCGCGGGAGACCCCTACGAGCAGTACTTC
. TRBJ2-2 few TRBV3-1/TRBV3-2 CASSQYSGAVSGELFF TGTGCCAGCAGCCAATATTCGGGAGCCGTCTCCGGGGAGCTGTTTTTT
. TRBJ1-5 few TRBV2 CASTPTGPNQPQHF TGTGCCAGCACTCCAACAGGACCCAATCAGCCCCAGCATTTT
TRBD2 TRBJ2-5 . TRBV14 CASSQGLAGETQYF TGTGCCAGCAGCCAAGGACTAGCGGGGGAGACCCAGTACTTC
. TRBJ1-4 few TRBV19 CATGRDPQGLFF TGTGCCACGGGAAGAGACCCCCAAGGGCTGTTTTTT
TRBD1 TRBJ1-2 . TRBV27 CASSFQGDRDGYTF TGTGCCAGCAGTTTCCAGGGGGACAGGGATGGCTACACCTTC
. TRBJ2-4 . TRBV19 CASRLGALAKNIQYF TGTGCCAGCCGGCTAGGAGCCCTAGCCAAAAACATTCAGTACTTC
. TRBJ2-2 few TRBV3-1/TRBV3-2 CASTLGVHTGELFF TGTGCCAGCACCCTTGGGGTGCACACCGGGGAGCTGTTTTTT
. TRBJ1-2 . TRBV21-1 CANDWNYGYTF TGTGCCAACGACTGGAACTATGGCTACACCTTC